The 7 T cell receptor beta chains below come from one sample, sequenced in a study of shared clonotypes between healthy human individuals. Clones were sequenced by immunoSEQ multiplex PCR, and TCRdb holds only the in-frame ones, with some missing. This table holds 1.5 million to 1.9 million clones, about 98% found once. The sample taken for sequencing was naive CD4+ T cells sorted from blood. Described subset: CD45RA+ positively selected. These receptors originate from a man between 25 and 39 years old in good health.

This clone is a singleton in its sample. The J gene is TRBJ2-6, the V gene TRBV7-8, with 7 bases identical to TRBD2. The CDR3 runs to 21 residues. Germline loops: CDR1 SGHVS, CDR2 FQNEAQ. V shed 5 bases, J shed 0 bases, and the junction held 19 bases outside the gene matches. In nucleotides, the CDR3 is TGTGCCAGCAGCAAGCAGGCCGCGGGAGCAGGGTGGGACTCTGGGGCCAACGTCCTGACTTTC. Translation: CASSKQAAGAGWDSGANVLTF.

The chain employs TRBV5-1 and TRBJ2-1; 7 bases align to TRBD2. The CDR3 contains 15 residues. Trimming cost V 5 bases and J 4 bases; bases outside gene matches: 9. Germline CDR1 and CDR2: SGHRS and YFSETQ. The DNA of the CDR3 is TGCGCCAGCAGTCAAGCGGGGAACACTTACAATGAGCAGTTCTTC. Protein: CASSQAGNTYNEQFF.

Regarding this clone: This sample also contains other DNA sequences that code for the same CDR3. The rearrangement joins TRBV6-5 to TRBJ2-3, with TRBD2 identical over 9 bases. Germline loops: CDR1 MNHEY, CDR2 SVGAGI. CDR3 length: 16 amino acids. V shed 4 bases and J 0 bases; nucleotides not matched to a gene: 5. The CDR3 sequence is CASSSLAGSSTDTQYF. CDR3 sequence (DNA): TGTGCCAGCAGTTCGCTAGCGGGGAGTAGCACAGATACGCAGTATTTT.

The rearrangement links TRBV28 to TRBJ2-1; D remains ambiguous. This CDR3 contains 15 residues. The V gene lost 6 bases and the J gene lost 4 bases, with 16 bases spanning the gap. Germline V CDR1 and CDR2: MDHEN, SYDVKM. This chain's CDR3 is CASRPPWIGYNEQFF. The CDR3 DNA sequence: TGTGCCAGCAGGCCGCCTTGGATCGGGTACAATGAGCAGTTCTTC.

The chain has TRBV13 and TRBJ2-7; a possible D gene is TRBD1 (5 bases). There are 13 residues in the CDR3. Per the germline V gene, CDR1 is PRHDT and CDR2 is FYEKMQ (reference sequence). Trimming cost V 4 bases and J 2 bases, with 9 bases left between them. This chain's CDR3 is CASSYGQAYEQYF. The DNA of the CDR3 is TGTGCCAGCAGCTACGGACAAGCCTACGAGCAGTACTTC.

The chain has TRBV6-1 and TRBJ1-1; 8 nucleotides align to TRBD1. J lost 1 base, V lost 7 bases, and 2 bases had no gene match. Germline CDR1 MNHNS, CDR2 SASEGT. This CDR3 spans 13 amino acids. In nucleotides, the CDR3 is TGTGCCAGCACCGGACAGGGGAACACTGAAGCTTTCTTT. It encodes CASTGQGNTEAFF.

CDR3 coding DNA: TGTGCCAGCTCCCCAAATAACACAGATACGCAGTATTTT. This gives the protein CASSPNNTDTQYF. The chain uses TRBV18 and TRBJ2-3; D remains unclear. This CDR3 region has 13 residues. The V end lost 6 bases, the J end lost 2 bases, and 9 bases lay between the germline ends. Germline V gene data show CDR1 as KGHSH and CDR2 as LQKENI. Full variable domain (remainder filled in from reference TRBV18 and TRBJ2-3): NAGVMQNPRHLVRRRGQEARLRCSPMKGHSHVYWYRQLPEEGLKFMVYLQKENIIDESGMPKERFSAEFPKEGPSILRIQQVVRGDSAAYFCASSPNNTDTQYFGPGTRLTVL.